Reported below is one TCR beta chain. No antigen is known for it. Time point defined: blood 4 weeks post-SBRT, at nephrectomy. Treatment denoted: 15 Gy SBRT to primary tumor, nephrectomy 4 weeks later. Nephrectomy followed 15 Gy stereotactic body radiation by 4 weeks. This renal cell carcinoma was of the clear cell type. This specimen comes from a study of radiation and T cells in renal cell carcinoma. Findings and limits, study-wide: Top tumor clonotypes rose in blood 2 weeks post-radiation, then contracted. Baseline intratumoral clonotype presence is unknown without pretreatment biopsies.

Clones were sequenced by immunoSEQ multiplex PCR, and TCRdb holds only the in-frame ones, with some missing. The sample gives roughly 64,000 clones, about 80% of which show up once; around 6.8% is in the top ten. The length of the CDR3 is 15 residues. Germline CDR1 reads SGHAT; CDR2 reads FQNNGV. The V and J ends lost 7 bases and 4 bases respectively, with 17 bases between them. The J gene is TRBJ1-3, the V gene TRBV11-2; weak D call: TRBD1 (6 bases). The TCR comes from a man aged 55 to 70 with renal cell carcinoma. The sequencing used blood, collected from a patient whose treatment included radiotherapy and nephrectomy. In DNA, the CDR3 is TGTGCCAGCACCGAAGGGGGTATGAGAGGAAACACCATATATTTT. Translation gives CASTEGGMRGNTIYF.